Listed below are T cell receptor beta chains from one sample, sequenced in a study of cytomegalovirus exposure and HLA in healthy donors. This table comes from immunoSEQ multiplex PCR, and its TCRdb copy is limited to in-frame clones, with some not included. This table holds approximately 120,000 clones, 65% to 90% found once. The specimen sequenced was PBMCs. The source of these receptors is a woman in her twenties or thirties in good health and CMV-seronegative. Each CDR3 is given with its conserved first and last residue. A D gene is named only where the DNA matches it firmly. Expanded clones are given a class, and other clones once, few, many or no size at all.

V gene	J gene	D gene	clone size	CDR3 protein	CDR3 DNA
TRBV27	TRBJ1-2	TRBD1	NA	CASRTTGTGNGYTF	TGTGCCAGCCGAACTACCGGGACAGGGAATGGCTACACCTTC
TRBV7-9	TRBJ2-1	NA	few	CASSLRMDWYNEQFF	TGTGCCAGCAGCTTAAGGATGGACTGGTACAATGAGCAGTTCTTC
TRBV29-1	TRBJ2-2	NA	NA	CSAGRNTGELFF	TGCAGCGCTGGGAGGAACACCGGGGAGCTGTTTTTT
TRBV18	TRBJ2-7	NA	NA	CASSPWDRGTSGSHEQYF	TGTGCCAGCTCCCCATGGGACAGGGGTACTAGCGGGAGCCATGAGCAGTACTTC
TRBV5-4	TRBJ2-7	NA	NA	CASSLWGGPTYEQYF	TGTGCCAGCAGCTTGTGGGGCGGACCAACCTACGAGCAGTACTTC
TRBV6-6	TRBJ1-5	NA	NA	CASKMGLGDQPQHF	TGTGCCAGCAAAATGGGGTTGGGAGATCAGCCCCAGCATTTT
TRBV5-4	TRBJ2-7	TRBD2	NA	CASSLRGLGGPSNEQYF	TGTGCCAGCAGCTTGCGAGGTTTGGGAGGGCCCTCTAACGAGCAGTACTTC
TRBV19	TRBJ1-5	NA	NA	CASSGAGRTDSNQPQHF	TGTGCCAGTAGTGGGGCTGGTAGGACAGATAGCAATCAGCCCCAGCATTTT
TRBV2	TRBJ1-2	TRBD1	NA	CASSEDRGPHTF	TGTGCCAGCAGTGAAGACAGGGGGCCTCACACCTTC
TRBV6-6	TRBJ1-5	NA	NA	CASAGVNNQPQHF	TGTGCCAGCGCAGGGGTAAACAATCAGCCCCAGCATTTT
TRBV5-4	TRBJ2-4	NA	NA	CASSLGGRPLAKNIQYF	TGTGCCAGCAGCCTGGGGGGCAGGCCACTAGCCAAAAACATTCAGTACTTC
TRBV2	TRBJ1-3	TRBD1	NA	CASSFGQGPFGNTIYF	TGTGCCAGCAGTTTTGGACAGGGACCTTTTGGAAACACCATATATTTT
TRBV7-9	TRBJ2-5	TRBD2	NA	CASSASGSETQYF	TGTGCCAGCAGCGCTAGCGGGAGTGAGACCCAGTACTTC
TRBV6-1	TRBJ1-5	NA	few	CASRQSSNQPQHF	TGTGCCAGCAGACAGTCTAGCAATCAGCCCCAGCATTTT
TRBV11-2	TRBJ1-1	TRBD1	NA	CASSLVGTGGTEAFF	TGTGCCAGCAGCTTAGTCGGGACAGGGGGCACTGAAGCTTTCTTT
TRBV11-2	TRBJ2-7	NA	few	CASTISAAYEQYF	TGTGCCAGCACCATCAGCGCAGCCTACGAGCAGTACTTC
TRBV19	TRBJ1-4	NA	NA	CASSMPWRVFREKLFF	TGTGCCAGTAGTATGCCGTGGAGAGTTTTCCGTGAAAAACTGTTTTTT
TRBV25-1	TRBJ2-5	TRBD2	NA	CASSRIGGLAGGGETQYF	TGTGCCAGCAGCCGAATAGGAGGTCTAGCGGGAGGGGGTGAGACCCAGTACTTC
TRBV7-2	TRBJ1-5	NA	NA	CANRREARQPQHF	TGTGCCAATCGAAGGGAGGCGCGACAGCCCCAGCATTTT
TRBV5-6	TRBJ2-1	NA	NA	CASSLGGSPEQFF	TGTGCCAGCAGCTTGGGAGGTTCCCCCGAGCAGTTCTTC
TRBV13	TRBJ1-4	NA	NA	CASAAGGFNEKLFF	TGTGCCAGCGCCGCCGGGGGGTTTAATGAAAAACTGTTTTTT
TRBV6-5	TRBJ1-5	NA	NA	CASTPRQASNQPQHF	TGTGCCAGCACACCCCGGCAGGCCAGCAATCAGCCCCAGCATTTT
TRBV6-1	TRBJ1-5	NA	NA	CASSDRQPQHF	TGTGCCAGCAGTGATCGTCAGCCCCAGCATTTT
TRBV21-1	TRBJ1-5	NA	NA	CASSKVSRGSNQPQHF	TGTGCCAGCAGCAAAGTTAGCAGGGGCAGCAATCAGCCCCAGCATTTT
TRBV7-9	TRBJ2-1	NA	once	CASSLGALVEQFF	TGTGCCAGCAGCTTAGGTGCACTAGTTGAGCAGTTCTTC
TRBV7-2	TRBJ2-7	TRBD2	NA	CASSSGLVPYEQYF	TGTGCCAGCAGCTCCGGACTAGTTCCCTACGAGCAGTACTTC
TRBV11-1	TRBJ2-2	TRBD1	NA	CASSAPDRGLIGELFF	TGTGCCAGCAGCGCTCCGGACAGGGGGCTTATCGGGGAGCTGTTTTTT
TRBV7-2	TRBJ1-6	TRBD1	NA	CATGDRGRGPLHF	TGTGCCACGGGCGACAGGGGGCGGGGACCCCTCCACTTT
TRBV10-3	TRBJ2-7	TRBD1	few	CAISLTGAEYEQYF	TGTGCCATCAGTTTGACAGGGGCAGAGTACGAGCAGTACTTC
TRBV19	TRBJ1-2	NA	once	CASNPGVTYGYTF	TGTGCCAGTAACCCAGGGGTGACCTATGGCTACACCTTC
TRBV7-9	TRBJ2-2	TRBD2	NA	CASSQTSGVNTGELFF	TGTGCCAGCAGCCAAACTAGCGGGGTGAACACCGGGGAGCTGTTTTTT
TRBV9	TRBJ2-5	NA	NA	CASSVVSGPQETQYF	TGTGCCAGCAGCGTAGTCAGCGGACCCCAAGAGACCCAGTACTTC
TRBV6-5	TRBJ2-5	NA	NA	CASSYRPEETQYF	TGTGCCAGCAGTTACCGCCCGGAGGAGACCCAGTACTTC
TRBV4-1	TRBJ2-3	NA	NA	CASSQEEVTQYF	TGCGCCAGCAGCCAAGAAGAGGTAACGCAGTATTTT
TRBV4-1	TRBJ2-7	NA	NA	CASSQVFARVSYEQYF	TGCGCCAGCAGCCAAGTCTTCGCGCGCGTTTCCTACGAGCAGTACTTC
TRBV5-1	TRBJ1-4	NA	few	CASSFGGGEKLFF	TGCGCCAGCAGCTTTGGGGGAGGGGAAAAACTGTTTTTT
TRBV29-1	TRBJ2-2	TRBD1	NA	CSARQGGWTGELFF	TGCAGCGCCCGACAGGGGGGTTGGACCGGGGAGCTGTTTTTT
TRBV30	TRBJ2-7	NA	NA	CASSRGEYYEQYF	TGTGCCTCATCCAGGGGGGAATACTACGAGCAGTACTTC
TRBV11-2	TRBJ1-2	TRBD1	NA	CASSGDSDFGYTF	TGTGCCAGCAGCGGGGACAGTGATTTCGGCTACACCTTC
TRBV7-2	TRBJ2-7	NA	NA	CASSLFGSSAYEQYF	TGTGCCAGCAGCTTATTCGGGTCTTCTGCCTACGAGCAGTACTTC
TRBV7-2	TRBJ1-4	NA	NA	CASSRDSFAGSSRRLFF	TGTGCCAGCAGCCGGGATTCGTTTGCCGGATCTAGCCGTCGGCTGTTTTTT
TRBV28	TRBJ2-3	NA	NA	CASRKLVIRASTDTQYF	TGTGCCAGCAGAAAACTTGTAATCAGGGCCAGCACAGATACGCAGTATTTT
TRBV2	TRBJ2-2	NA	NA	CASSANPTTGELFF	TGTGCCAGCAGTGCTAATCCTACGACCGGGGAGCTGTTTTTT
TRBV29-1	TRBJ2-1	TRBD2	NA	CSVPMGSGRAHNEQFF	TGCAGCGTTCCAATGGGTAGCGGGAGGGCCCACAATGAGCAGTTCTTC
TRBV29-1	TRBJ2-3	TRBD2	NA	CSAYIAGNADTQYF	TGCAGCGCCTATATAGCGGGAAATGCGGATACGCAGTATTTT
TRBV6-1	TRBJ2-5	TRBD2	once	CASSGKLAGIQETQYF	TGTGCCAGCAGTGGCAAACTAGCGGGGATCCAAGAGACCCAGTACTTC
TRBV18	TRBJ1-2	NA	NA	CASSPNMGGQQGYTF	TGTGCCAGCTCACCTAACATGGGGGGGCAGCAGGGCTACACCTTC
TRBV2	TRBJ1-2	NA	NA	CASTTVPEGGYTF	TGTGCCAGCACTACAGTTCCGGAAGGAGGCTACACCTTC
TRBV5-1	TRBJ1-4	TRBD1	few	CASSTTGRGGEKLFF	TGCGCCAGCAGCACGACAGGGCGGGGAGGTGAAAAACTGTTTTTT
TRBV4-2	TRBJ2-5	TRBD2	NA	CASSFTHGLAGGLKGEQYF	TGTGCCAGCAGCTTTACCCACGGACTAGCGGGAGGCTTAAAGGGTGAGCAGTACTTC
TRBV5-4	TRBJ2-1	NA	NA	CASSGTGTNNEQFF	TGTGCCAGCAGTGGCACAGGGACAAACAATGAGCAGTTCTTC
TRBV5-1	TRBJ2-7	TRBD2	NA	CASSFRQAGGNEQYF	TGCGCCAGCAGCTTCAGGCAAGCGGGAGGTAACGAGCAGTACTTC
TRBV4-3	TRBJ2-5	TRBD2	NA	CASSQTSGSLETQYF	TGCGCCAGCAGCCAGACTAGCGGGAGTCTAGAGACCCAGTACTTC